The 30 T cell receptor beta chains below were found in one sample sequenced in a study of cytomegalovirus exposure and HLA in healthy donors (dated by TCRdb to about 2017). Libraries were made using the immunoSEQ multiplex PCR assay. For the multiplex PCR, a mixture combining 60 forward primers for TCR Vbeta segments and 13 reverse primers for TCR Jbeta segments was used. TCRdb mirrors the immuneACCESS table, restricted to in-frame sequences. Some clones are absent from its copies; in checked studies, under half trace to an unresolved V gene, and the reason for the others is unknown. In this sample the table shows over 150,000 clones, about 75% of which occur a single time. Approximately 3% of the sample goes to the ten largest clones. Sequencing was performed on PBMCs. The receptor source for this set is a woman between 50 and 59 years old in good health and CMV-seropositive.

V gene TRBV7-2 combines with J gene TRBJ2-1; D perhaps matches TRBD1 (6 bases). The germline V and J ends were trimmed by 6 bases and 8 bases, with 14 bases remaining between them. The germline V gene has CDR1 SGHTA and CDR2 FQGNSA. CDR3 length equals 13 residues. The CDR3 DNA reads as TGTGCCAGCAGTTTATTACAGGGATATGAGCAGTTCTTC. The encoded protein is CASSLLQGYEQFF.

The V call is TRBV15, the J call TRBJ1-2; 8 positions match TRBD1. After removal of 0 bases from V and 2 bases from J, the junction contained 8 bases not matched to a gene. The CDR3 spans 17 residues. Germline V gives CDR1 LNHNV, CDR2 YYDKDF (reference sequence). The CDR3 is CATSRERGTGVNYGYTF. The DNA of the CDR3 is TGTGCCACCAGCAGAGAGAGGGGGACAGGCGTAAACTATGGCTACACCTTC.

In this sample, this clone turned up a few times. This chain links TRBV6-1 with TRBJ1-1, with TRBD1 identical over 9 bases. Germline trimming cut 6 bases from V and 11 bases from J; bases unmatched to any gene: 10. Germline V gene data show CDR1 as MNHNS and CDR2 as SASEGT. This CDR3 has 13 amino acids. In DNA form, the CDR3 reads TGTGCCAGCAGCGAACAGGGGGCGGCTAAGGCTTTCTTT. Protein product: CASSEQGAAKAFF.

The chain joins TRBV29-1 to TRBJ1-2; 7 bases line up with TRBD1. There are 12 residues in the CDR3. V trimming: 7 bases; J trimming: 8 bases; junction bases outside the gene matches: 10. Germline V gene sequence: CDR1 SQVTM, CDR2 ANQGSEA. CDR3 in DNA: TGCAGCGGCTCAGAGGGGGCGCGAGGCTACACCTTC. Translated: CSGSEGARGYTF.

The V call is TRBV6-5, the J call TRBJ1-2; D call uncertain. The CDR3 contains 13 residues. Germline V gene data show CDR1 as MNHEY and CDR2 as SVGAGI. Between the trimmed V and J ends, which lost 6 bases and 0 bases, there was a span of 8 bases. CDR3 sequence reads: CASSPAANYGYTF. The CDR3 DNA reads as TGTGCCAGCAGCCCCGCAGCTAACTATGGCTACACCTTC.

The chain carries TRBV10-3 and TRBJ1-1; D uncertain. The V gene lost 8 bases and the J gene lost 3 bases, with 16 bases spanning the gap. Germline V gene lookup returns CDR1 ENHRY and CDR2 SYGVKD. This CDR3 spans 14 amino acids. DNA for the CDR3: TGTGCCATCTCTTATCGGGGAGAGGACACTGAAGCTTTCTTT. Amino acid sequence: CAISYRGEDTEAFF.

The rearrangement joins TRBV10-1 to TRBJ1-6, with D unclear. Germline V gene lookup returns CDR1 WNHNN and CDR2 SYGVQD (reference sequence). CDR3 size: 13 residues. V lost 11 bases and J 8 bases, leaving 16 bases between the germline ends. The CDR3 region has the DNA TGCGCCGGGCCCCCCGTGGGAGATTCACCCCTCCACTTT. Translation: CAGPPVGDSPLHF.

The chain combines TRBV2 with TRBJ1-1, with 7 positions matching TRBD1. CDR3 length equals 16 residues. V was clipped by 4 bases and J by 5 bases; unmatched bases: 13. Germline lookup yields CDR1 SNHLY and CDR2 FYNNEI. CDR3 nucleotides: TGTGCCAGCAGTGCAATTCATAGGACAGGAGGGACTGAAGCTTTCTTT. This sequence encodes CASSAIHRTGGTEAFF.

This chain joins TRBV5-4 and TRBJ2-7; a possible D gene is TRBD1 (6 bases). V was cut by 4 bases and J by 0 bases, with 11 bases left in between. Germline V lookup: CDR1 SGHNT, CDR2 YYREEE (reference sequence). There are 14 residues in the CDR3. In nucleotides, the CDR3 is TGTGCCAGCAGCCGGACGGACAGCTCCTACGAGCAGTACTTC. Translation gives CASSRTDSSYEQYF.

The table lists this clone with a few counts. J is TRBJ2-1 and V is TRBV29-1; D unresolved. V lost 3 bases, J lost 1 base, and 16 bases lay in between. Germline CDR1 and CDR2: SQVTM and ANQGSEA. The CDR3 is 16 residues long. CDR3: CSVEWLVVRSYNEQFF. The CDR3, as DNA: TGCAGCGTTGAGTGGTTGGTGGTCAGATCCTACAATGAGCAGTTCTTC.

This chain joins TRBV7-9 and TRBJ1-6, with D perhaps matching TRBD1 (6 bases). The CDR3 runs 16 residues. Germline V gene sequence: CDR1 SEHNR, CDR2 FQNEAQ (reference sequence). The germline V and J ends were trimmed by 2 bases and 7 bases, with 15 bases remaining between them. In nucleotides, the CDR3 is TGTGCCAGCAGCTTACAGGGGAATTCGAGGAATTCACCCCTCCACTTT. Translated, it gives CASSLQGNSRNSPLHF. The full variable domain, completed using reference TRBV7-9 and TRBJ1-6, is DTGVSQNPRHKITKRGQNVTFRCDPISEHNRLYWYRQTLGQGPEFLTYFQNEAQLEKSRLLSDRFSAERPKGSFSTLEIQRTEQGDSAMYLCASSLQGNSRNSPLHFGNGTRLTVT.

This clone was picked up a small number of times. The chain has TRBV29-1 and TRBJ1-2; D gene ambiguous. Deletions cut 4 bases from V and 3 bases from J, with 6 bases between. Germline CDR1 is SQVTM and CDR2 is ANQGSEA. The CDR3 has 11 residues. CDR3 region: CSVGADYGYTF. CDR3 bases: TGCAGCGTTGGGGCAGACTATGGCTACACCTTC.

The chain couples TRBV5-1 to TRBJ1-2; D uncertain. Germline lookup yields CDR1 SGHRS and CDR2 YFSETQ. The CDR3 runs to 14 residues. V was clipped by 0 bases and J by 6 bases, with 12 bases between them. CDR3 protein: CASSLGTDYHGYTF. The CDR3 coding sequence is TGCGCCAGCAGCTTGGGGACGGACTATCATGGCTACACCTTC. Full variable domain (outside the CDR3, taken from reference TRBV5-1 and TRBJ1-2): KAGVTQTPRYLIKTRGQQVTLSCSPISGHRSVSWYQQTPGQGLQFLFEYFSETQRNKGNFPGRFSGRQFSNSRSEMNVSTLELGDSALYLCASSLGTDYHGYTFGSGTRLTVV.

V gene TRBV5-1 combines with J gene TRBJ2-5, with D maybe TRBD1 (5 bases). The V end lost 5 bases, the J end lost 4 bases, and 18 bases lay between the germline ends. The CDR3 is 15 residues long. Germline values: CDR1 SGHRS, CDR2 YFSETQ. For the CDR3, the DNA is TGCGCCAGCAGGAACAAGGCAGGGCGTGGAGAGACCCAGTACTTC. Its protein is CASRNKAGRGETQYF.

The rearrangement joins TRBV7-9 to TRBJ2-3; 12 bases align to TRBD2. Losses at the gene ends were 8 bases for V and 1 base for J; bases not matched to a gene: 4. CDR3 length equals 15 residues. Germline V gives CDR1 SEHNR, CDR2 FQNEAQ (reference sequence). The CDR3 reads CASLLAGGRTDTQYF. Here the CDR3 DNA reads TGTGCCAGCCTCCTAGCGGGGGGGCGCACAGATACGCAGTATTTT.

The chain combines TRBV29-1 with TRBJ2-1; TRBD1 matches 10 bases. The trim removed 6 bases at V and 7 bases at J, leaving 9 bases unmatched. This CDR3 comprises 14 residues. Germline V gene sequence: CDR1 SQVTM, CDR2 ANQGSEA. CDR3 loop: CSVTGTGVANEQFF. CDR3 coding DNA: TGCAGCGTCACCGGGACAGGGGTCGCGAATGAGCAGTTCTTC.

This clone showed up just once. The chain links TRBV15 to TRBJ1-4; no definite D call. The CDR3 consists of 16 residues. In germline, CDR1 is LNHNV, CDR2 YYDKDF (reference sequence). V shed 1 base and J shed 7 bases, with 16 bases lying between them. CDR3 DNA: TGTGCCACCAGCAGAGCCGGAGGGTCTCTTGGTGAAAAACTGTTTTTT. Amino acids: CATSRAGGSLGEKLFF.

CDR3 in amino acids: CASSYTSGGASYNEQFF. The CDR3 region has the DNA TGTGCCAGCAGTTACACTAGCGGGGGGGCCTCCTACAATGAGCAGTTCTTC. This chain uses TRBV2 with TRBJ2-1, with 13 bases aligning to TRBD2. Trimming cost V 5 bases and J 0 bases; bases outside gene matches: 4. The CDR3 sequence is 17 residues long. CDR1 and CDR2 from the germline V gene are SNHLY and FYNNEI.

This clone was recorded once. V is TRBV30 and J is TRBJ1-6; D gene unclear. The CDR3 has 13 amino acids. Germline V gene sequence: CDR1 GTSNPN, CDR2 SVGIG (reference sequence). V was pared by 0 bases and J by 10 bases, with 10 bases between. The CDR3 DNA sequence: TGTGCCTGGAGTGTACCCCCAGAATCACCCCTCCACTTT. Its protein product is CAWSVPPESPLHF.

This clone was seen more than once but under ten times. The CDR3 reads CASSEADRVGYTF. The CDR3 DNA follows: TGTGCCAGCAGCGAAGCCGACAGGGTAGGCTACACCTTC. This chain links TRBV5-5 with TRBJ1-2; TRBD1 matches at 7 bases. There are 13 residues in the CDR3. In germline, CDR1 is SGHKS, CDR2 YYEKEE (reference sequence). Trimming removed 4 bases from V and 8 bases from J; junction bases left unmatched: 8.

The chain joins TRBV6-1 to TRBJ2-7; the D gene is possibly TRBD2 (6 bases). V was shortened by 2 bases and J by 4 bases, with 9 bases between the two germline ends. Germline CDR1 MNHNS, CDR2 SASEGT. The CDR3 is 13 amino acids. The CDR3 DNA is TGTGCCAGCAGTGAATATCTAGCGTACGAGCAGTACTTC. This translates into CASSEYLAYEQYF.

This chain joins TRBV5-6 and TRBJ2-2; 10 positions agree with TRBD2. J lost 2 bases, V lost 3 bases, and 4 bases had no gene match. Germline CDR1 and CDR2: SGHDT and YYEEEE. The CDR3 extends over 16 amino acids. The CDR3 DNA reads TGTGCCAGCAGCTCGTCTAGCGGGGGTAACACCGGGGAGCTGTTTTTT. Amino acids: CASSSSSGGNTGELFF. Complete variable domain (other parts from reference TRBV5-6 and TRBJ2-2): DAGVTQSPTHLIKTRGQQVTLRCSPKSGHDTVSWYQQALGQGPQFIFQYYEEEERQRGNFPDRFSGHQFPNYSSELNVNALLLGDSALYLCASSSSSGGNTGELFFGEGSRLTVL.

The CDR3 sequence: CASSLFGVPIAQSSYEQYF. The CDR3 DNA is TGTGCCAGCAGTTTATTCGGGGTCCCCATAGCCCAAAGCTCCTACGAGCAGTACTTC. V and J are TRBV27 and TRBJ2-7; the D gene is possibly TRBD2 (5 bases). Germline loops: CDR1 MNHEY, CDR2 SMNVEV (reference sequence). The V end was cut by 1 base, the J end by 0 bases, with 22 bases between. The CDR3 loop spans 19 amino acids.

The J gene is TRBJ1-1, the V gene TRBV7-9; D uncertain. The germline V gene has CDR1 SEHNR and CDR2 FQNEAQ (reference sequence). Trimming shortened V by 1 base and J by 0 bases, and 6 bases separated the two germline ends. The CDR3 runs to 14 residues. CDR3 bases: TGTGCCAGCAGCTTAGGGGCCGTGAACACTGAAGCTTTCTTT. Protein product: CASSLGAVNTEAFF.

The DNA for the CDR3 is TGTGCCAGCAGCTTTTTCAAACAGGGCGTTGGTTCACCCCTCCACTTT. This encodes CASSFFKQGVGSPLHF. The V gene is TRBV11-2, the J gene TRBJ1-6, with D possibly matching TRBD1 (6 bases). V was cut by 3 bases and J by 9 bases, with 18 bases left in between. Germline V gene data show CDR1 as SGHAT and CDR2 as FQNNGV. CDR3 length equals 16 residues.

V and J are TRBV5-1 and TRBJ1-6; 7 bases align to TRBD1. Germline V gene sequence: CDR1 SGHRS, CDR2 YFSETQ. This CDR3 region has 16 residues. The junction had 4 bases not matched to a gene; V was cut back by 4 bases and J by 0 bases. The CDR3: CASSEGQSSYNSPLHF. The CDR3 region has the DNA TGCGCCAGCAGCGAGGGACAGAGCTCCTATAATTCACCCCTCCACTTT. The variable domain in full, completed from reference TRBV5-1 and TRBJ1-6, reads KAGVTQTPRYLIKTRGQQVTLSCSPISGHRSVSWYQQTPGQGLQFLFEYFSETQRNKGNFPGRFSGRQFSNSRSEMNVSTLELGDSALYLCASSEGQSSYNSPLHFGNGTRLTVT.

V and J are TRBV5-1 and TRBJ2-5, with TRBD1 identical over 12 bases. V trimming: 4 bases; J trimming: 5 bases; junction bases outside the gene matches: 3. Germline CDR1 SGHRS, CDR2 YFSETQ. The CDR3 is made up of 14 amino acids. The CDR3 nucleotides read TGCGCCAGCAGCATGGGACAGGGGGCCGAGACCCAGTACTTC. It yields the protein CASSMGQGAETQYF.

V gene TRBV5-4 combines with J gene TRBJ1-4; tentative D call: TRBD1 (5 bases). Germline-derived CDR1 and CDR2 are SGHNT and YYREEE (reference sequence). The ends were cut back, 0 bases at V and 10 bases at J, with 13 bases in the middle. The CDR3 is 14 amino acids. CDR3 sequence reads: CASSLAGAGGKLFF. The CDR3 nucleotides read TGTGCCAGCAGCTTGGCTGGGGCAGGTGGAAAACTGTTTTTT.

The genes are TRBV7-9 and TRBJ1-1; a possible D gene is TRBD1 (5 bases). Per germline, CDR1 SEHNR and CDR2 FQNEAQ (reference sequence). CDR3 length: 12 amino acids. Trimming shortened V by 5 bases and J by 4 bases, and 8 bases separated the two germline ends. The CDR3 reads CASSRQSTEAFF. CDR3 coding DNA: TGTGCCAGCAGCAGACAGAGCACTGAAGCTTTCTTT.

V is TRBV11-3 and J is TRBJ2-3; 7 bases align to TRBD1. The trim removed 0 bases at V and 9 bases at J, leaving 9 bases unmatched. The germline CDR1 and CDR2 sequences are SGHNT and YENEEA. CDR3 length equals 15 residues. For the CDR3, the DNA is TGTGCCAGCAGCTTAGACGGACAGGTGGGGGACACGCAGTATTTT. Residues: CASSLDGQVGDTQYF.